This T cell receptor (beta chain) came from a study of spatial heterogeneity in lung cancer. Whole-study findings and limits: Expanded alpha and beta TCR counts within tumors tracked tumor mutation counts.

This clonotype rates as medium-sized (0.01 to 0.1%). The antigen remains unidentified. The time point denotes: sample taken at primary tumor resection. In TCRdb, the 5' RACE reads were re-called with MiXCR into one record per CDR3 protein. The top ten clones hold about a fifth of a sample with several thousand distinct CDR3 sequences, 9.5% to 15% of them seen once. The sequence came from a male donor with early-stage non-small cell lung cancer. The source was lung tumor tissue, collected at surgery.

The CDR3 DNA reads as TGTGCCAGCAGCTCCCGGGGTGCTGAGCAGTTCTTC. This sequence encodes CASSSRGAEQFF. The V gene is TRBV7-6, the J gene TRBJ2-1, with D perhaps matching TRBD2 (5 bases). The germline gives CDR1 SGHVS, CDR2 FNYEAQ. The CDR3 totals 12 residues. V was cut by 4 bases and J by 9 bases, with 10 bases left in between.